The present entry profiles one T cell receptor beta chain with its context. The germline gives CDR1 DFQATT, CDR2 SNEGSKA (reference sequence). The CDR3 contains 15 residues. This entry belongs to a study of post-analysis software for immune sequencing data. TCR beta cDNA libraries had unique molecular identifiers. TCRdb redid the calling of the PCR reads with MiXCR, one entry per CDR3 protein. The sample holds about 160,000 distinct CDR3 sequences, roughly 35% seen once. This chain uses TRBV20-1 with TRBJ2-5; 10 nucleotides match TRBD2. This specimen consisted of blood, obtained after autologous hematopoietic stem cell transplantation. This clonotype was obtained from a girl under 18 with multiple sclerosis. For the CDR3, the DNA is TGCAGCATACCGAGCGGGGGGGGCGCGGTGGAGACCCAGTACTTC. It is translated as CSIPSGGGAVETQYF.